The following is a T cell receptor beta chain sequence with its context. This sample stems from a study of regulatory T cells in long-lasting Graves disease. iRepertoire HTBI primers and Arm-PCR of CDR3 regions built TCR beta libraries. TCRdb used MiXCR to reprocess the multiplex PCR reads, holding one entry per CDR3 protein. This sample has a few hundred thousand distinct CDR3 sequences, with around 20% found just once. The time point denotes: persistent/refractory GD, antithyroid drugs over 5 years with positive TRAb. The TCR library used RNA extracted from PBMCs. With 3 bases removed from V and 5 bases from J, the gap between germline ends came to 10 bases. This CDR3 contains 13 residues. Germline V gene sequence: CDR1 LNHDA, CDR2 SQIVND (reference sequence).

The sample here was peripheral blood mononuclear cells (PBMCs), taken when the disease was refractory, from a patient treated with antithyroid drugs. This TCR derives from a female donor with Graves disease. The J gene is TRBJ2-5, the V gene TRBV19, with D tentatively TRBD1 or TRBD2 (5 bases each). CDR3: CASSMGRYETQYF. The CDR3, as DNA: TGTGCCAGTAGTATGGGACGGTATGAGACCCAGTACTTC.